The 13 T cell receptor beta chains below were found in one sample sequenced in a study of blood T cell repertoires in COVID-19. Assay: immunoSEQ multiplex PCR; the TCRdb copy retains only in-frame clones and omits some. This sample has more than 200,000 clones, with around 83% found just once. Sequencing was performed on peripheral blood. The receptors come from a woman of 80 years or more with COVID-19, enrolled during active disease.

The V call is TRBV7-3, the J call TRBJ1-6; a weak D match, TRBD1 (6 bases). Per the germline V gene, CDR1 is SGHTA and CDR2 is FQGTGA. The CDR3 totals 13 residues. Trimming stripped 3 bases from V and 19 bases from J, with 19 bases between. CDR3 nucleotides: TGTGCCAGCAGCTTCTCCGACAGGCACTCCCGTCACTTT. Its translation: CASSFSDRHSRHF.

With respect to this clone: Other DNA variants within this sample encode the same CDR3. V is TRBV4-2 and J is TRBJ1-6; no definite D call. Trimming stripped 0 bases from V and 2 bases from J, with 8 bases between. CDR3 length: 16 residues. Germline V gene lookup returns CDR1 LGHNA and CDR2 YNFKEQ. In nucleotides, the CDR3 is TGTGCCAGCAGCCAAGACAGGAACACCTATAATTCACCCCTCCACTTT. Translating it yields CASSQDRNTYNSPLHF.

The rearrangement links TRBV5-6 to TRBJ2-2; weak D call: TRBD1 (6 bases). This CDR3 has 14 amino acids. From germline, CDR1 is SGHDT and CDR2 YYEEEE. V lost 0 bases and J 7 bases, leaving 10 bases between the germline ends. The CDR3 protein is CASSLVTGLGELFF. Here the CDR3 DNA reads TGTGCCAGCAGCTTGGTGACAGGTCTCGGGGAGCTGTTTTTT.

The chain has TRBV9 and TRBJ2-1; D might be TRBD2 (6 bases). CDR1 is SGDLS, CDR2 YYNGEE, per germline. The CDR3 length is 14 residues. The V end lost 1 base, the J end lost 9 bases, and 14 bases lay between the germline ends. CDR3 sequence: CASSVRAGFLEQFF. The CDR3 DNA reads TGTGCCAGCAGCGTAAGGGCGGGATTTCTTGAGCAGTTCTTC. The variable domain in full, completed from reference TRBV9 and TRBJ2-1, reads DSGVTQTPKHLITATGQRVTLRCSPRSGDLSVYWYQQSLDQGLQFLIQYYNGEERAKGNILERFSAQQFPDLHSELNLSSLELGDSALYFCASSVRAGFLEQFFGPGTRLTVL.

The V and J genes are TRBV7-2 and TRBJ2-7; 10 bases map to TRBD2. The CDR3 runs 18 residues. Germline CDR1 and CDR2: SGHTA and FQGNSA. J gave up 6 bases and V 0 bases, and 14 bases lay outside the gene matches. The CDR3 bases are TGTGCCAGCAGCTTAGCGCGGTCTAGCGGGAGAAACTCACGCGAGCAGTACTTC. Protein: CASSLARSSGRNSREQYF.

CDR3 residues: CASSLFHTGELFF. The CDR3 nucleotides are TGCGCCAGCAGCCTATTTCACACCGGGGAGCTGTTTTTT. The chain carries TRBV4-1 and TRBJ2-2; D gene ambiguous. CDR1 and CDR2 from the germline V gene are MGHRA and YSYEKL. Between the trimmed V and J ends, which lost 4 bases and 3 bases, there was a span of 6 bases. The CDR3 totals 13 residues.

The chain uses TRBV30 and TRBJ1-1, with a weak D call TRBD1 (5 bases). V lost 0 bases and J lost 4, with 15 bases in between. The CDR3 is 15 residues long. Germline loops: CDR1 GTSNPN, CDR2 SVGIG (reference sequence). The CDR3 here is CAWSVSQGGITEAFF. In DNA form, the CDR3 reads TGTGCCTGGAGTGTTAGCCAGGGAGGGATCACTGAAGCTTTCTTT. Variable domain in full (rest from reference TRBV30 and TRBJ1-1): SQTIHQWPATLVQPVGSPLSLECTVEGTSNPNLYWYRQAAGRGLQLLFYSVGIGQISSEVPQNLSASRPQDRQFILSSKKLLLSDSGFYLCAWSVSQGGITEAFFGQGTRLTVV.

V usage is TRBV5-1 and J usage is TRBJ1-1; tentatively, D is TRBD1 (5 bases). The CDR3 length is 14 residues. Trimming took 5 bases from V and 1 from J, leaving 12 bases between them. Germline V gives CDR1 SGHRS, CDR2 YFSETQ. The CDR3 reads CASSNRFENTEAFF. The CDR3 DNA follows: TGCGCCAGCAGTAACAGGTTTGAGAACACTGAAGCTTTCTTT.

CDR3 bases: TGTGCCAGCAGCTTGGAGGGACAGGCCGGGGAGACCCAGTACTTC. As protein: CASSLEGQAGETQYF. The J gene is TRBJ2-5, the V gene TRBV5-4; 8 bases align to TRBD1. After removal of 0 bases from V and 5 bases from J, the junction contained 6 bases not matched to a gene. Germline CDR1 and CDR2: SGHNT and YYREEE (reference sequence). The CDR3 is 15 residues long.

This clone was picked up a small number of times. The rearrangement links TRBV5-1 to TRBJ2-2; D gene unclear. Germline loops: CDR1 SGHRS, CDR2 YFSETQ. The CDR3 spans 15 residues. The V end was cut by 0 bases, the J end by 1 base, with 7 bases between. CDR3 nucleotide sequence: TGCGCCAGCAGCTTGGTGCCAGGGAACACCGGGGAGCTGTTTTTT. Its protein is CASSLVPGNTGELFF.

V and J are TRBV4-1 and TRBJ1-6, with 7 nucleotides matching TRBD1. The CDR3 runs to 17 residues. Germline lookup yields CDR1 MGHRA and CDR2 YSYEKL. V was clipped by 0 bases and J by 10 bases; unmatched bases: 12. CDR3 DNA: TGCGCCAGCAGCCAAGAGAGGGGCCGACAGGGAGGATCACCCCTCCACTTT. Translation: CASSQERGRQGGSPLHF.

This chain uses TRBV24-1 with TRBJ2-7; D may be TRBD2 (5 bases). This CDR3 spans 13 amino acids. The V end was cut by 10 bases, the J end by 0 bases, with 12 bases between. Germline CDR1 is KGHDR and CDR2 is SFDVKD. The DNA of the CDR3 is TGTGCCACTGCCGAGGGAGCCTCCTACGAGCAGTACTTC. Translation: CATAEGASYEQYF.

The chain combines TRBV19 with TRBJ2-1; 14 bases align to TRBD2. Germline V lookup: CDR1 LNHDA, CDR2 SQIVND (reference sequence). The CDR3 totals 15 residues. The J segment lost 9 bases and the V segment lost 7 bases, leaving 8 bases of the junction unmatched. The CDR3 reads CASTSGTSGGLEQFF. CDR3 bases: TGTGCCAGTACGTCCGGGACTAGCGGGGGTCTTGAGCAGTTCTTC.